This is a list of T cell receptor beta chains from one sample in a study of sequential checkpoint blockade in melanoma. Method: immunoSEQ multiplex PCR; TCRdb's copy keeps in-frame clones and lacks some. The data show about 30,000 clones, with 85% to 90% seen just once and 12% to 15% held by the top ten. Material: CD8+ T cells sorted from blood (inferred from file names), obtained from a patient given nivolumab and ipilimumab in sequence. These receptors were collected from a human donor with melanoma. Each CDR3 is given with its conserved first and last residue. The D gene is left open where the match is weak. Where a row states a size, it is once, few, many or the class of an expanded clone; other rows omit it.

D gene	V gene	clone size	J gene	CDR3 protein	CDR3 DNA
TRBD2	TRBV11-2	NA	TRBJ2-1	CASSLAGLAKNEQFF	TGTGCCAGCAGCTTAGCGGGACTAGCTAAGAATGAGCAGTTCTTC
NA	TRBV9	NA	TRBJ1-2	CASSVDLGLYGYTF	TGTGCCAGCAGCGTAGACTTGGGACTCTATGGCTACACCTTC
NA	TRBV7-8	NA	TRBJ2-5	CASSLSTSNQETQYF	TGTGCCAGCAGCTTAAGCACTTCTAATCAAGAGACCCAGTACTTC
NA	TRBV5-4	NA	TRBJ1-1	CASSRLPTVNTEAFF	TGTGCCAGCAGCCGCCTGCCGACAGTCAACACTGAAGCTTTCTTT
TRBD1	TRBV13	NA	TRBJ2-3	CASSFWGWTGKAGTDTQYF	TGTGCCAGCAGCTTTTGGGGTTGGACAGGCAAGGCAGGGACAGATACGCAGTATTTT
NA	TRBV27	NA	TRBJ1-1	CASSLARRGNTEAFF	TGTGCCAGCAGTTTAGCTCGCAGGGGGAACACTGAAGCTTTCTTT
NA	TRBV6-6	NA	TRBJ2-3	CASSSLGAGTDTQYF	TGTGCCAGCAGTTCCTTGGGGGCCGGCACAGATACGCAGTATTTT
NA	TRBV15	NA	TRBJ1-1	CATSEDRNTEAFF	TGTGCCACCAGCGAGGACAGGAACACTGAAGCTTTCTTT
NA	TRBV27	NA	TRBJ1-6	CASSLGSSNSPLHF	TGTGCCAGCAGTTTGGGCAGTTCTAATTCACCCCTCCACTTT
NA	TRBV9	once	TRBJ2-1	CASSPRGSGSSYNEQFF	TGTGCCAGCAGCCCTCGCGGTAGCGGCAGCTCCTACAATGAGCAGTTCTTC
NA	TRBV21-1	few	TRBJ1-1	CASSKGAVKNTEAFF	TGTGCCAGCAGCAAAGGGGCAGTAAAGAACACTGAAGCTTTCTTT
NA	TRBV9	NA	TRBJ1-2	CASSVGGINYGYTF	TGTGCCAGCAGCGTCGGGGGGATCAACTATGGCTACACCTTC
NA	TRBV30	NA	TRBJ1-1	CAWSAPLGLSTEAFF	TGTGCCTGGAGTGCCCCACTTGGTCTGAGCACTGAAGCTTTCTTT
NA	TRBV6-5	NA	TRBJ2-7	CASGSPYEQYF	TGTGCCAGCGGCAGTCCCTACGAGCAGTACTTC
NA	TRBV7-9	NA	TRBJ1-1	CASSFQGWNTEAFF	TGTGCCAGCAGTTTCCAGGGATGGAACACTGAAGCTTTCTTT
NA	TRBV5-5	NA	TRBJ1-1	CASSLVQGIAFF	TGTGCCAGCAGCTTGGTACAGGGCATAGCTTTCTTT
NA	TRBV7-3	NA	TRBJ2-1	CASSLTGNNEQFF	TGTGCCAGCAGCTTAACGGGCAACAATGAGCAGTTCTTC
NA	TRBV19	NA	TRBJ2-2	CASSTGIYTGELFF	TGTGCCAGTAGTACCGGGATTTACACCGGGGAGCTGTTTTTT
TRBD2	TRBV5-1	NA	TRBJ2-3	CASSLLAGSADTQYF	TGCGCCAGCAGCCTATTAGCGGGGTCTGCAGATACGCAGTATTTT
NA	TRBV7-3	NA	TRBJ2-1	CASSLPPGNGYNEQFF	TGTGCCAGCAGCCTCCCACCCGGGAATGGTTACAATGAGCAGTTCTTC
TRBD1	TRBV28	NA	TRBJ1-4	CASTPDRGARSRNEKLFF	TGTGCCAGCACCCCCGACAGGGGTGCCCGTAGCCGGAATGAAAAACTGTTTTTT
TRBD1	TRBV4-3	NA	TRBJ2-1	CASSNRGREQFF	TGCGCCAGCAGCAACAGGGGGCGGGAGCAGTTCTTC
TRBD2	TRBV28	once	TRBJ2-3	CASRTSGSTDTQYF	TGTGCCAGCAGGACTAGCGGGAGCACAGATACGCAGTATTTT
NA	TRBV9	NA	TRBJ1-2	CASSVRQGGYGYTF	TGTGCCAGCAGCGTTAGGCAGGGAGGCTATGGCTACACCTTC
TRBD1	TRBV27	NA	TRBJ1-5	CASSQGQSNQPQHF	TGTGCCAGCAGCCAGGGACAGAGCAATCAGCCCCAGCATTTT
NA	TRBV7-9	NA	TRBJ2-5	CASSYITPETQYF	TGTGCCAGCAGCTACATTACCCCAGAGACCCAGTACTTC
TRBD2	TRBV28	NA	TRBJ2-3	CASLTSGSNTDTQYF	TGTGCCAGCTTGACTAGCGGGAGTAATACAGATACGCAGTATTTT
TRBD1	TRBV27	NA	TRBJ1-5	CASSRTGIGNQPQHF	TGTGCCAGCAGTCGGACAGGGATAGGCAATCAGCCCCAGCATTTT
TRBD2	TRBV7-6	NA	TRBJ2-7	CASSLISGGHEQYF	TGTGCCAGCAGCTTAATTTCGGGAGGTCACGAGCAGTACTTC